The clone carrying this TCR beta chain has a single count. Antigen specificity is unknown. Assay execution proceeded at the deep level. Using immunoSEQ multiplex PCR, the repertoire was profiled, and TCRdb retains in-frame clones only, with some absent. The sample holds approximately 1.4 million clones; around 98% are singletons and the top ten take approximately 0.45%. Germline trimming cut 5 bases from V and 5 bases from J; bases unmatched to any gene: 10. This CDR3 has 17 residues. CDR1 is SGHTA, CDR2 FQGNSA, per germline. A CD45RA+ naive subset and a CD45RA-negative memory subset were split from CD4+ cells. This sample was included in a study of shared clonotypes between healthy human individuals. Study results and limitations: Naive subsets tended to show greater estimated richness than memory subsets. Non-shared clonotypes displayed generation probabilities falling below those of clonotypes present in all four donors.

Sequenced: naive CD4+ T cells sorted from blood. Subset specified: CD45RA+ positively selected. The TCR sequence derives from a young man in good health. The J gene is TRBJ2-5, the V gene TRBV7-2; 14 bases map to TRBD2. This chain's CDR3 is CASSAGTSGRGLETQYF. The CDR3 DNA reads as TGTGCCAGCAGCGCGGGGACTAGCGGGAGAGGCTTGGAGACCCAGTACTTC.